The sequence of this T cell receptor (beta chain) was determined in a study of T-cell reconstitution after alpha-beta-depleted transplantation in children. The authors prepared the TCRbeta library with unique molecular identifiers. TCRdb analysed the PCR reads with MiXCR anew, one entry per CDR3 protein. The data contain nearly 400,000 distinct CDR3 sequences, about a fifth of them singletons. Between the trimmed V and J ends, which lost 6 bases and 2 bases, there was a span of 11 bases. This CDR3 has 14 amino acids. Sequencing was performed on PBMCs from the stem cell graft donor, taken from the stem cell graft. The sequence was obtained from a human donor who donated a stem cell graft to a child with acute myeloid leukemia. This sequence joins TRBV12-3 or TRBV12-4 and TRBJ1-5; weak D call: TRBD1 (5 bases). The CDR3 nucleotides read TGTGCCAGCAGATTACAAGGGGGCAATCAGCCCCAGCATTTT. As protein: CASRLQGGNQPQHF.